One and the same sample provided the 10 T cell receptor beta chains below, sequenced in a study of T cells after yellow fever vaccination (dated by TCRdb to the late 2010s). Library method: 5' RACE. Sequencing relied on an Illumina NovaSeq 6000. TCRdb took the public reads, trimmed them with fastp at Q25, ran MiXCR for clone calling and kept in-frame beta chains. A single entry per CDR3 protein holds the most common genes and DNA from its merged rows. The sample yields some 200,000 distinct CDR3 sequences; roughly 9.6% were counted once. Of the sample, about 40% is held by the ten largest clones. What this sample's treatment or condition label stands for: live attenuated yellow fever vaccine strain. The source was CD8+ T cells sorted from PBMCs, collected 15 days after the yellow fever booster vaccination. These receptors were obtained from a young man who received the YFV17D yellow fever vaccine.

CDR3 loop: CATSDSRAGTEAFF. DNA for the CDR3: TGTGCCACCAGTGATTCCCGGGCTGGCACTGAAGCTTTCTTT. The chain has TRBV24-1 and TRBJ1-1; D remains ambiguous. V lost 2 bases and J 4 bases, leaving 10 bases between the germline ends. Germline CDR1 reads KGHDR; CDR2 reads SFDVKD. The CDR3 is made up of 14 amino acids.

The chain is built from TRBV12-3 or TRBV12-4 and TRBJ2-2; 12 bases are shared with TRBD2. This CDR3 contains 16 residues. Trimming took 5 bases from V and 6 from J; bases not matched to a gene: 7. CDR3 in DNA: TGTGCCAGCAGTCTCCAACTAGCGGGGGGCCCCGGGGAGCTGTTTTTT. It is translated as CASSLQLAGGPGELFF.

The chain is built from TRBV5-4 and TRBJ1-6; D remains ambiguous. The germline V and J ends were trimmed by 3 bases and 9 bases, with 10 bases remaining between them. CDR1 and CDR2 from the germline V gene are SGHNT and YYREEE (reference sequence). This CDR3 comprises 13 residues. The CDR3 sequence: CASSSDFSSPLHF. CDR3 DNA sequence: TGTGCCAGCAGCTCAGACTTCTCTTCACCCCTCCACTTT.

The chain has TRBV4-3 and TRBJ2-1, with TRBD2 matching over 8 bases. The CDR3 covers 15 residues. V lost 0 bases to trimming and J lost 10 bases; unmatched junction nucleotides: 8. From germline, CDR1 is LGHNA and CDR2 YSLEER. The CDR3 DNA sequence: TGCGCCAGCAGCCAAGATCCCGGGGGGGCAGGAGAGCAGTTCTTC. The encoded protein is CASSQDPGGAGEQFF.

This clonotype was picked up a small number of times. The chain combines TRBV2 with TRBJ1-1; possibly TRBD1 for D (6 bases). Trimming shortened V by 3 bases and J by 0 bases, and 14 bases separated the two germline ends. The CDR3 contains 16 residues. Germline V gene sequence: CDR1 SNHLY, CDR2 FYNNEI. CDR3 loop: CASSETSTGMNTEAFF. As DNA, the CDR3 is TGTGCCAGCAGTGAGACAAGTACAGGGATGAACACTGAAGCTTTCTTT.

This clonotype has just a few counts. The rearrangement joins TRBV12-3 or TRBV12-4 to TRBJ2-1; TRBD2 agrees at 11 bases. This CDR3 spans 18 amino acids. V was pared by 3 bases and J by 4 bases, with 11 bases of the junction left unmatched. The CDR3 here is CASSLGASGGTIYNEQFF. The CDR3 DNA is TGTGCCAGCAGTTTGGGGGCTAGCGGGGGGACTATTTACAATGAGCAGTTCTTC.

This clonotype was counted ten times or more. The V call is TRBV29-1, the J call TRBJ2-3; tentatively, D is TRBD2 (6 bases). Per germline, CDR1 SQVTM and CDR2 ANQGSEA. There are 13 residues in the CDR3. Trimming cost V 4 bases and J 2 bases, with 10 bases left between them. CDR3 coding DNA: TGCAGCGTTGTCGGGAGATACACAGATACGCAGTATTTT. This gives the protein CSVVGRYTDTQYF.

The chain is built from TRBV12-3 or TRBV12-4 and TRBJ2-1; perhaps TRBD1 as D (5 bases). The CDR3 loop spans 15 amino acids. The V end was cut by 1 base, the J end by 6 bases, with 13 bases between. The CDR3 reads CASSLGGELLNEQFF. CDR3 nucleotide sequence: TGTGCCAGCAGTTTAGGGGGCGAGTTGCTCAATGAGCAGTTCTTC.

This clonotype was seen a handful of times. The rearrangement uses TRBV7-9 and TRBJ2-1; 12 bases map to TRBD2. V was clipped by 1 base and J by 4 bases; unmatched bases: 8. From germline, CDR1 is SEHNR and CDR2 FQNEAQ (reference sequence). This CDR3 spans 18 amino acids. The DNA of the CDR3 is TGTGCCAGCAGCTTAGGTAGTTGGGGGACTAGCGGGTACAATGAGCAGTTCTTC. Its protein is CASSLGSWGTSGYNEQFF.

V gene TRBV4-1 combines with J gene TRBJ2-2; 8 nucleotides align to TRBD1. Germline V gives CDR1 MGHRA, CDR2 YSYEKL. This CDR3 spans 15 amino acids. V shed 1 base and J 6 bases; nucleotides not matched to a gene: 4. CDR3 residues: CASSQGTGWAGELFF. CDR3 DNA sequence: TGCGCCAGCAGCCAAGGGACAGGGTGGGCCGGGGAGCTGTTTTTT.